Below are 32 T cell receptor beta chains sequenced from a single sample in a study of shared clonotypes between healthy human individuals. The method was immunoSEQ multiplex PCR; TCRdb's version includes in-frame clones alone and lacks a portion of them. The sample records about 2.1 million clones, 85% to 95% being singletons. The naive CD8 subset, CD45RO-negative cells positively selected for CCR7, excluded terminally differentiated effector memory CD45RA+ cells. Sequencing used naive CD8+ T cells from PBMCs. The receptors come from a man aged 18-30 years in good health. Some clones in this sample may be carry-over from other donors' samples.

The chain links TRBV14 to TRBJ1-1; D unresolved. The ends were cut back, 0 bases at V and 11 bases at J, with 7 bases in the middle. Germline lookup yields CDR1 SGHDN and CDR2 FVKESK. The CDR3 contains 11 residues. This CDR3 reads CASSQDGHAFF. DNA of the CDR3: TGTGCCAGCAGCCAAGATGGGCACGCTTTCTTT.

On this clone itself: The same CDR3 is also encoded by other DNA sequences in this sample. The rearrangement joins TRBV7-9 to TRBJ1-1; D ambiguous. There are 14 residues in the CDR3. With 1 base removed from V and 3 bases from J, the gap between germline ends came to 9 bases. From germline, CDR1 is SEHNR and CDR2 FQNEAQ (reference sequence). In nucleotides, the CDR3 is TGTGCCAGCAGCTTAGTATTAGGGTACACTGAAGCTTTCTTT. Translating it yields CASSLVLGYTEAFF.

The chain uses TRBV6-5 and TRBJ2-5; D uncertain. CDR1 is MNHEY, CDR2 SVGAGI, per germline. Trimming removed 0 bases at V and 9 bases at J, with 11 bases between. There are 13 residues in the CDR3. The CDR3 coding sequence is TGTGCCAGCAGTTACTCAGAAGGGATAGCCCAGTACTTC. As protein: CASSYSEGIAQYF.

This clone was detected once. The V gene is TRBV27, the J gene TRBJ2-1; D unclear. The CDR3 runs to 12 residues. Trimming took 5 bases from V and 7 from J, leaving 9 bases between them. Per germline, CDR1 MNHEY and CDR2 SMNVEV (reference sequence). The CDR3 DNA is TGTGCCAGCAGTCCAGATCGAAATGAGCAGTTCTTC. It encodes CASSPDRNEQFF.

The chain joins TRBV29-1 to TRBJ2-7; perhaps TRBD2 as D (6 bases). V dropped 4 bases and J dropped 4 bases, with 14 bases sitting between them. The CDR3 is 13 residues long. Germline V gene sequence: CDR1 SQVTM, CDR2 ANQGSEA. CDR3 region: CSVGAPSAYEQYF. CDR3 nucleotide sequence: TGCAGCGTTGGCGCTCCTAGCGCGTACGAGCAGTACTTC.

The chain joins TRBV5-4 to TRBJ1-2; D is unresolved. This CDR3 region has 14 residues. Germline CDR1 SGHNT, CDR2 YYREEE (reference sequence). The ends were cut back, 4 bases at V and 6 bases at J, with 16 bases in the middle. The CDR3: CASSRDAERDGYTF. The DNA of the CDR3 is TGTGCCAGCAGCCGGGATGCGGAAAGGGATGGCTACACCTTC.

This clone showed up just once. The V call is TRBV7-9, the J call TRBJ2-3; possible D gene TRBD2, 6 bases. Germline V gene data show CDR1 as SEHNR and CDR2 as FQNEAQ (reference sequence). The CDR3 runs to 17 residues. With 3 bases removed from V and 0 bases from J, the gap between germline ends came to 16 bases. Here the CDR3 reads CASSFPLAELSTDTQYF. The CDR3 DNA reads TGTGCCAGCAGCTTTCCGTTAGCGGAGCTTAGCACAGATACGCAGTATTTT.

The chain joins TRBV28 to TRBJ2-3; D perhaps matches TRBD2 (5 bases). V was pared by 10 bases and J by 6 bases, with 17 bases between. Germline-derived CDR1 and CDR2 are MDHEN and SYDVKM. The CDR3 contains 13 residues. The CDR3 protein is CATRVITGDTQYF. CDR3 nucleotides: TGTGCCACCCGGGTCATTACGGGGGATACGCAGTATTTT.

CDR3 sequence (DNA): TGTGCCAGTAGTATGTGGCAGGGAAACCCCAATCAGCCCCAGCATTTT. It translates to CASSMWQGNPNQPQHF. The rearrangement uses TRBV19 and TRBJ1-5, with TRBD1 as a possible D gene (5 bases). Germline CDR1 and CDR2: LNHDA and SQIVND (reference sequence). V was pared by 3 bases and J by 3 bases, with 15 bases between. This CDR3 is 16 amino acids long.

As concerns this clone: Other DNA variants within this sample encode the same CDR3. The chain employs TRBV27 and TRBJ2-7, with 8 bases matching TRBD2. The CDR3 has 15 residues. The trim removed 2 bases at V and 1 base at J, leaving 4 bases unmatched. Germline CDR1 is MNHEY and CDR2 is SMNVEV (reference sequence). The chain's CDR3 is CASSLTAGGSYEQYF. DNA of the CDR3: TGTGCCAGCAGTTTAACGGCGGGAGGATCCTACGAGCAGTACTTC.

Only one count was recorded for this clone. The J gene is TRBJ2-7, the V gene TRBV19; possibly TRBD2 for D (5 bases). Trimming pared 1 base from V and 3 bases from J, leaving 13 bases between. The CDR3 spans 15 residues. Per germline, CDR1 LNHDA and CDR2 SQIVND (reference sequence). The CDR3: CASSIAGEWGYEQYF. The CDR3 DNA is TGTGCCAGTAGTATAGCTGGGGAGTGGGGCTACGAGCAGTACTTC.

This chain links TRBV27 with TRBJ2-1; D possibly corresponds to TRBD2 (5 bases). Germline CDR1 reads MNHEY; CDR2 reads SMNVEV (reference sequence). V lost 5 bases and J 3 bases, leaving 14 bases between the germline ends. The CDR3 covers 15 residues. The DNA for the CDR3 is TGTGCCAGCAGTCTGCAGATCGGGAACTACAATGAGCAGTTCTTC. Translation gives CASSLQIGNYNEQFF.

V gene TRBV2 combines with J gene TRBJ2-7; D not resolved. V was cut by 4 bases and J by 3 bases, with 16 bases left in between. Per the germline V gene, CDR1 is SNHLY and CDR2 is FYNNEI. CDR3 length equals 15 residues. This CDR3 reads CASSGDRLGGYEQYF. DNA for the CDR3: TGTGCCAGCAGTGGGGATCGTTTGGGCGGCTACGAGCAGTACTTC.

The chain uses TRBV2 and TRBJ1-5; TRBD1 matches 8 bases. This CDR3 is built from 13 residues. Per germline, CDR1 SNHLY and CDR2 FYNNEI. Germline trimming cut 5 bases from V and 7 bases from J; bases unmatched to any gene: 4. As DNA, the CDR3 is TGTGCCAGCAGTCGGACAGGGAGGCAGCCCCAGCATTTT. It yields the protein CASSRTGRQPQHF.

The rearrangement uses TRBV7-2 and TRBJ2-1, with 7 bases fitting TRBD1. V shed 4 bases, J shed 6 bases, and the junction held 9 bases outside the gene matches. Germline V lookup: CDR1 SGHTA, CDR2 FQGNSA. CDR3 size: 15 residues. The DNA for the CDR3 is TGTGCCAGCAGCTCCAAGACAGGGTCAGGCAATGAGCAGTTCTTC. This gives the protein CASSSKTGSGNEQFF.

This chain uses TRBV11-2 with TRBJ1-3, with a tentative D call TRBD1 (5 bases). Germline CDR1 is SGHAT and CDR2 is FQNNGV. V was trimmed by 5 bases and J by 1 base, leaving 18 bases between them. The CDR3 has 17 residues. CDR3 in DNA: TGTGCCAGCAGCCGAGACAGAATAATCCCTTCTGGAAACACCATATATTTT. This sequence encodes CASSRDRIIPSGNTIYF.

V gene TRBV5-6 combines with J gene TRBJ2-1; D gene unclear. Per the germline V gene, CDR1 is SGHDT and CDR2 is YYEEEE. V gave up 0 bases and J gave up 1 base, with 8 bases separating them. The CDR3 is 15 residues long. As DNA, the CDR3 is TGTGCCAGCAGCTTGGGATGGATTTCCTACAATGAGCAGTTCTTC. Protein: CASSLGWISYNEQFF.

The J gene is TRBJ2-1, the V gene TRBV7-6; the D gene could be TRBD1 or TRBD2 (5 bases each). V lost 5 bases to trimming and J lost 9 bases, with 17 bases between them. CDR3 length: 14 amino acids. The germline V gene has CDR1 SGHVS and CDR2 FNYEAQ. In nucleotides, the CDR3 is TGTGCCAGCAGCCCGACGTGGACTGGGGGTGAGCAGTTCTTC. Its translation is CASSPTWTGGEQFF.

This clone was observed many times. This chain joins TRBV7-3 and TRBJ2-5, with 9 bases identical to TRBD2. Germline V gene data show CDR1 as SGHTA and CDR2 as FQGTGA. J gave up 2 bases and V 1 base, and 8 bases lay outside the gene matches. The CDR3 is 17 residues long. The CDR3 nucleotides read TGTGCCAGCAGCTTAATTCCTAGCGGGATGACACAAGAGACCCAGTACTTC. As protein: CASSLIPSGMTQETQYF.

This clone was counted once. The J gene is TRBJ2-3, the V gene TRBV15, with D possibly called TRBD1 or TRBD2 (5 bases each). The CDR3 is 15 amino acids. V was trimmed by 5 bases and J by 1 base, leaving 13 bases between them. Germline V CDR1 and CDR2: LNHNV, YYDKDF (reference sequence). The CDR3 reads CATSAPRGRTDTQYF. The CDR3 DNA is TGTGCCACCAGCGCCCCCCGGGGACGCACAGATACGCAGTATTTT.

Here the CDR3 DNA reads TGTGCCAGCAGCCCGGACGGGGACAGGGGGACCTACGAGCAGTACTTC. Translation: CASSPDGDRGTYEQYF. The rearrangement joins TRBV7-2 to TRBJ2-7; 11 bases are a match to TRBD1. The CDR3 runs 16 residues. Germline V gene lookup returns CDR1 SGHTA and CDR2 FQGNSA. Trimming removed 5 bases from V and 2 bases from J; junction bases left unmatched: 8.

The chain couples TRBV28 to TRBJ1-1; D remains ambiguous. CDR3 length equals 16 residues. V was trimmed by 5 bases and J by 6 bases, leaving 22 bases between them. Looked up from germline, CDR1 is MDHEN and CDR2 is SYDVKM. The CDR3 is CASSLPPGPGGPEAFF. DNA for the CDR3: TGTGCCAGCAGTCTACCTCCGGGCCCTGGAGGTCCTGAAGCTTTCTTT.

The chain uses TRBV28 and TRBJ2-1; no clear D. Germline CDR1 and CDR2: MDHEN and SYDVKM. Trimming stripped 3 bases from V and 3 bases from J, with 18 bases between. There are 17 residues in the CDR3. CDR3 in amino acids: CASSFRARLNIYNEQFF. The CDR3 DNA follows: TGTGCCAGCAGTTTTAGGGCTCGTTTAAACATCTACAATGAGCAGTTCTTC.

The CDR3 sequence is CASRGDRGYQPQHF. CDR3 in DNA: TGTGCCAGTAGGGGGGACAGGGGTTATCAGCCCCAGCATTTT. This chain links TRBV19 with TRBJ1-5, with TRBD1 matching 10 bases. Trimming at V came to 6 bases and at J to 5 bases, leaving 4 bases not matched to a gene. From germline, CDR1 is LNHDA and CDR2 SQIVND (reference sequence). The CDR3 is 14 amino acids.

The chain links TRBV7-8 to TRBJ1-2; 7 nucleotides agree with TRBD1. The CDR3 extends over 14 amino acids. V was clipped by 2 bases and J by 3 bases; unmatched bases: 3. Germline V gene lookup returns CDR1 SGHVS and CDR2 FQNEAQ. In DNA, the CDR3 is TGTGCCAGCAGCTTAAAGGGGGCAGACTATGGCTACACCTTC. Amino acids: CASSLKGADYGYTF. The complete variable domain, with remaining parts taken from reference TRBV7-8 and TRBJ1-2, reads GAGVSQSPRYKVAKRGQDVALRCDPISGHVSLFWYQQALGQGPEFLTYFQNEAQLDKSGLPSDRFFAERPEGSVSTLKIQRTQQEDSAVYLCASSLKGADYGYTFGSGTRLTVV.

This clone was picked up one time. The rearrangement uses TRBV4-1 and TRBJ1-1; no definite D call. V was clipped by 1 base and J by 7 bases, with 10 bases between them. In germline, CDR1 is MGHRA, CDR2 YSYEKL. CDR3 size: 13 residues. The CDR3 sequence is CASSQGRTYEAFF. The CDR3 nucleotides read TGCGCCAGCAGCCAAGGCCGAACCTATGAAGCTTTCTTT.

On this clone itself: At the DNA level, this CDR3 is encoded by other sequences in the same sample as well. V is TRBV29-1 and J is TRBJ1-1; D ambiguous. The CDR3 is 12 residues long. Trimming took 5 bases from V and 0 from J, leaving 7 bases between them. Germline CDR1 and CDR2: SQVTM and ANQGSEA. CDR3 loop: CSVQAMNTEAFF. CDR3 in DNA: TGCAGCGTTCAGGCTATGAACACTGAAGCTTTCTTT.

The V and J genes are TRBV7-9 and TRBJ2-1; no definite D call. CDR3 size: 13 residues. In germline, CDR1 is SEHNR, CDR2 FQNEAQ (reference sequence). V lost 5 bases to trimming and J lost 6 bases, with 11 bases between them. CDR3 residues: CASSPTLTNEQFF. In nucleotides, the CDR3 is TGTGCCAGCAGCCCGACACTTACCAATGAGCAGTTCTTC.

The CDR3 DNA reads TGTGCCAGTATGGGCGGGTCAGGGACCTACGAGCAGTACTTC. This encodes CASMGGSGTYEQYF. The V gene is TRBV19, the J gene TRBJ2-7; D tentatively fits TRBD1 or TRBD2 (5 bases each). The V end lost 7 bases, the J end lost 2 bases, and 15 bases lay between the germline ends. The V gene's germline CDR1 is LNHDA and CDR2 SQIVND (reference sequence). The CDR3 spans 14 residues.

The rearrangement uses TRBV28 and TRBJ2-7, with 7 bases aligning to TRBD1. The CDR3 is 15 amino acids. Germline V gives CDR1 MDHEN, CDR2 SYDVKM. The ends lost 4 bases at V and 4 bases at J; junction bases unmatched: 10. CDR3 amino acids: CASSYRGPSFYEQYF. The CDR3 DNA is TGTGCCAGCAGTTACAGGGGACCCTCGTTTTACGAGCAGTACTTC.

The rearrangement joins TRBV7-9 to TRBJ1-2; D may be TRBD1 (5 bases). The V and J ends lost 5 bases and 8 bases respectively, with 18 bases between them. The CDR3 length is 14 residues. CDR1 SEHNR and CDR2 FQNEAQ come from the germline V gene (reference sequence). In nucleotides, the CDR3 is TGTGCCAGCAGCCTTGGGGCCTATTGGGAAGGCTACACCTTC. This translates into CASSLGAYWEGYTF.

This clone occurred once. The chain is built from TRBV5-4 and TRBJ2-4, with 8 bases lining up with TRBD1. After removal of 4 bases from V and 15 bases from J, the junction contained 9 bases not matched to a gene. Germline V CDR1 and CDR2: SGHNT, YYREEE (reference sequence). CDR3 length: 12 residues. Here the CDR3 DNA reads TGTGCCAGCAGCCAGAATGGACAGGGCCCGTACTTC. It encodes CASSQNGQGPYF. The variable domain in full, with the rest retrieved from reference TRBV5-4 and TRBJ2-4, is ETGVTQSPTHLIKTRGQQVTLRCSSQSGHNTVSWYQQALGQGPQFIFQYYREEENGRGNFPPRFSGLQFPNYSSELNVNALELDDSALYLCASSQNGQGPYFGAGTRLSVL.